The 30 T cell receptor beta chains below all came from one sample that was sequenced in a study of CD8 T cells in ankylosing spondylitis. These receptors' antigens are unknown. Findings of the study overall: Blood from ankylosing spondylitis patients appeared to carry a characteristic roughly eight-variant TCR beta motif.

MiXCR was run by TCRdb on the 5' RACE reads, yielding one entry per CDR3 protein. The sample includes 700,000 to 850,000 distinct CDR3 sequences, roughly 12% seen only once; the top ten take about 0.5%. Source material: blood, either unsorted or a sorted T cell fraction (not recorded which). The receptor set was obtained from a male donor with ankylosing spondylitis.

In this sample, this clonotype turned up many times. This chain uses TRBV12-3 or TRBV12-4 with TRBJ2-3, with D unclear. CDR3 length: 15 amino acids. V was cut by 2 bases and J by 4 bases, with 13 bases left in between. CDR3 sequence (DNA): TGTGCCAGCAGTTTAAGGGTTGCACGGTCAGATACGCAGTATTTT. Protein sequence: CASSLRVARSDTQYF.

This clonotype has just a few counts. The chain has TRBV28 and TRBJ2-1; 15 bases fit TRBD2. J gave up 12 bases and V 6 bases, and 6 bases lay outside the gene matches. The CDR3 is 14 residues long. Per germline, CDR1 MDHEN and CDR2 SYDVKM. The CDR3 nucleotides are TGTGCCAGCAGCTCTCCGGGACTAGCGGGGGGGCAGTTCTTC. It is translated as CASSSPGLAGGQFF. Full variable domain (missing parts from reference TRBV28 and TRBJ2-1): DVKVTQSSRYLVKRTGEKVFLECVQDMDHENMFWYRQDPGLGLRLIYFSYDVKMKEKGDIPEGYSVSREKKERFSLILESASTNQTSMYLCASSSPGLAGGQFFGPGTRLTVL.

At least ten counts were recorded for this clonotype. The rearrangement uses TRBV6-2 or TRBV6-3 and TRBJ2-1; TRBD2 agrees at 14 bases. CDR1 and CDR2 (germline): MNHEY, SVGEGT. The CDR3 is 16 amino acids. The J segment lost 7 bases and the V segment lost 6 bases, leaving 8 bases of the junction unmatched. This CDR3 reads CASSRQGLAGVNEQFF. The CDR3 bases are TGTGCCAGCAGCCGACAGGGACTAGCGGGAGTTAATGAGCAGTTCTTC.

This clonotype showed up many times. The chain is built from TRBV20-1 and TRBJ1-4; D uncertain. Germline CDR1 DFQATT, CDR2 SNEGSKA (reference sequence). The CDR3 is 14 amino acids. V was trimmed by 6 bases and J by 0 bases, leaving 11 bases between them. The chain's CDR3 is CSAARQPTNEKLFF. Here the CDR3 DNA reads TGCAGTGCCGCAAGACAACCAACTAATGAAAAACTGTTTTTT.

CDR3 protein: CASSLFPGTGDTGELFF. CDR3 sequence (DNA): TGTGCCAGCAGCTTGTTTCCCGGGACAGGGGACACCGGGGAGCTGTTTTTT. This chain joins TRBV5-4 and TRBJ2-2, with 10 bases matching TRBD1. This CDR3 has 17 residues. V dropped 1 base and J dropped 3; count of bases not matched to a gene: 6. CDR1 is SGHNT and CDR2 is YYREEE in the germline V gene (reference sequence).

This clonotype has only a few counts. The chain joins TRBV5-1 to TRBJ1-3; D perhaps matches TRBD1 (5 bases). Trimming removed 2 bases at V and 0 bases at J, with 12 bases between. The germline CDR1 and CDR2 sequences are SGHRS and YFSETQ. The CDR3 has 16 amino acids. The CDR3 nucleotides read TGCGCCAGCAGCTTAGGACGGACACTCTCTGGAAACACCATATATTTT. Translating gives CASSLGRTLSGNTIYF.

This clonotype was seen only a few times. The chain has TRBV18 and TRBJ1-1; D may be TRBD1 (5 bases). The CDR3 covers 16 residues. In germline, CDR1 is KGHSH, CDR2 LQKENI. Deletions cut 0 bases from V and 6 bases from J, with 17 bases between. CDR3 sequence (DNA): TGTGCCAGCTCACCACCCTCCCCCAGGGCCCGGGCTGAAGCTTTCTTT. Translating it yields CASSPPSPRARAEAFF.

This clonotype has only a few counts. The chain combines TRBV24-1 with TRBJ1-5; D not resolved. Looked up from germline, CDR1 is KGHDR and CDR2 is SFDVKD. The CDR3 has 15 amino acids. V was clipped by 2 bases and J by 2 bases, with 9 bases between them. The CDR3 DNA reads as TGTGCCACCAGTGATTCGGGATGGGGCAATCAGCCCCAGCATTTT. This sequence encodes CATSDSGWGNQPQHF.

A few counts support this clonotype. The J gene is TRBJ2-4, the V gene TRBV29-1; possible D gene TRBD1, 5 bases. V gave up 7 bases and J gave up 0 bases, with 19 bases separating them. There are 16 residues in the CDR3. CDR1 is SQVTM, CDR2 ANQGSEA, per germline. The CDR3 nucleotides read TGCAGCGCCGCCCCAGGGCCGGCACGAGCCAAAAACATTCAGTACTTC. This translates into CSAAPGPARAKNIQYF. The variable domain in full, with the rest retrieved from reference TRBV29-1 and TRBJ2-4, is SAVISQKPSRDICQRGTSLTIQCQVDSQVTMMFWYRQQPGQSLTLIATANQGSEATYESGFVIDKFPISRPNLTFSTLTVSNMSPEDSSIYLCSAAPGPARAKNIQYFGAGTRLSVL.

The chain joins TRBV4-3 to TRBJ1-6; TRBD1 might be the D (6 bases). Germline V gene lookup returns CDR1 LGHNA and CDR2 YSLEER. The V gene lost 0 bases and the J gene lost 11 bases, with 11 bases spanning the gap. The CDR3 extends over 14 amino acids. The chain's CDR3 is CASSQDPRGTPLHF. CDR3 DNA sequence: TGCGCCAGCAGCCAAGATCCCAGGGGTACACCCCTCCACTTT.

This clonotype was counted only a few times. The genes are TRBV28 and TRBJ2-5, with a possible D match to TRBD2 (7 bases). CDR3 length: 15 amino acids. Germline V gene data show CDR1 as MDHEN and CDR2 as SYDVKM. V lost 4 bases and J 5 bases, leaving 17 bases between the germline ends. The CDR3 DNA follows: TGTGCCAGCAGTTCGGGGGGCCTTTTGCAGGAGACCCAGTACTTC. Amino acid sequence: CASSSGGLLQETQYF.

The sample holds many counts of this clonotype. V and J are TRBV10-3 and TRBJ2-3; possibly TRBD2 for D (5 bases). The CDR3 consists of 14 residues. The ends were cut back, 6 bases at V and 0 bases at J, with 10 bases in the middle. Per the germline V gene, CDR1 is ENHRY and CDR2 is SYGVKD. The CDR3 region has the DNA TGTGCCATCAGCCGGGGAACTAGCACAGATACGCAGTATTTT. It specifies CAISRGTSTDTQYF.

The CDR3 loop reads CASTPGYNEQFF. The CDR3 DNA sequence: TGCGCCAGCACCCCCGGGTACAATGAGCAGTTCTTC. The chain uses TRBV10-2 and TRBJ2-1; D gene uncertain. V lost 7 bases, J lost 4 bases, and 8 bases lay in between. The CDR3 runs to 12 residues. Germline values: CDR1 WSHSY, CDR2 SAAADI.

This clonotype was counted between two and nine times. V is TRBV7-9 and J is TRBJ1-4, with 7 bases identical to TRBD1. Unmatched junction bases numbered 10, after V lost 4 bases and J lost 5 bases. Germline CDR1 reads SEHNR; CDR2 reads FQNEAQ (reference sequence). CDR3 size: 16 residues. The CDR3 nucleotides read TGTGCCAGCAGCTACAAGGAGGGGGCCAAGAATGAAAAACTGTTTTTT. This translates into CASSYKEGAKNEKLFF.

This clonotype came up many times. V usage is TRBV10-3 and J usage is TRBJ2-7; weak D call: TRBD1 (6 bases). The germline CDR1 and CDR2 sequences are ENHRY and SYGVKD. Trimming cost V 10 bases and J 7 bases, with 20 bases left between them. This CDR3 is 13 amino acids long. The CDR3, as DNA: TGTGCCACTCGCAAAGAAGGTCAGGGGGAGCAGTACTTC. It is translated as CATRKEGQGEQYF.

This clonotype has a count of ten or more. J is TRBJ1-2 and V is TRBV20-1; D not certain. Trimming removed 3 bases from V and 7 bases from J, with 12 bases in between. CDR1 DFQATT and CDR2 SNEGSKA come from the germline V gene (reference sequence). The CDR3 is 12 amino acids. CDR3 nucleotides: TGCAGTGCTAGCGTACAGTCGAGTGGCTACACCTTC. This sequence encodes CSASVQSSGYTF.

There are a few counts of this clonotype. This chain joins TRBV5-6 and TRBJ2-2, with a tentative D call TRBD2 (7 bases). The V and J ends lost 1 base and 9 bases respectively, with 10 bases between them. This CDR3 region has 13 residues. Per germline, CDR1 SGHDT and CDR2 YYEEEE. The CDR3 sequence: CASSLRGARELFF. The CDR3 DNA follows: TGTGCCAGCAGCTTGCGGGGGGCACGGGAGCTGTTTTTT.

This clonotype came up a few times. V is TRBV4-2 and J is TRBJ2-7, with D hard to call. The CDR3 length is 12 residues. V shed 0 bases and J shed 5 bases, with 5 bases lying between them. CDR1 LGHNA and CDR2 YNFKEQ come from the germline V gene. The CDR3 DNA reads as TGTGCCAGCAGCCAAGATTTCGACGAGCAGTACTTC. Amino acids: CASSQDFDEQYF.

This clonotype has only a few counts. The chain carries TRBV20-1 and TRBJ2-5, with D possibly TRBD2 on 6 matching bases. Germline CDR1 and CDR2: DFQATT and SNEGSKA (reference sequence). The CDR3 consists of 12 residues. DNA for the CDR3: TGCACCGCTGGGGGGTACCAAGAGACCCAGTACTTC. As protein: CTAGGYQETQYF.

This clonotype was seen more than once but under ten times. V is TRBV20-1 and J is TRBJ2-7; D remains unclear. This CDR3 comprises 12 residues. V shed 4 bases and J shed 4 bases, with 11 bases lying between them. Germline CDR1 is DFQATT and CDR2 is SNEGSKA (reference sequence). CDR3 loop: CSAIQDQYEQYF. DNA of the CDR3: TGCAGTGCTATTCAGGACCAGTACGAGCAGTACTTC.

This clonotype was seen only a few times. The V and J genes are TRBV20-1 and TRBJ2-3, with 9 bases identical to TRBD2. The CDR3 has 15 residues. Germline CDR1 is DFQATT and CDR2 is SNEGSKA (reference sequence). Trimming at V came to 6 bases and at J to 4 bases, leaving 11 bases not matched to a gene. The CDR3 DNA reads TGCAGTGCCTATTCGGGACTAGCAGGTTCAGATACGCAGTATTTT. Its translation is CSAYSGLAGSDTQYF.

This clonotype appeared many times. The chain recombines TRBV29-1 with TRBJ1-2; 9 bases line up with TRBD1. CDR1 and CDR2 (germline): SQVTM, ANQGSEA. After removal of 1 base from V and 5 bases from J, the junction contained 5 bases not matched to a gene. This CDR3 is 14 amino acids long. The DNA for the CDR3 is TGCAGCGTTGAAGGGGGACAGGGAGCGTATGGCTACACCTTC. Its protein product is CSVEGGQGAYGYTF. The variable domain in full, completed from reference TRBV29-1 and TRBJ1-2, reads SAVISQKPSRDICQRGTSLTIQCQVDSQVTMMFWYRQQPGQSLTLIATANQGSEATYESGFVIDKFPISRPNLTFSTLTVSNMSPEDSSIYLCSVEGGQGAYGYTFGSGTRLTVV.

This sequence joins TRBV6-6 and TRBJ2-2, with D tentatively TRBD1 or TRBD2 (5 bases each). V gave up 10 bases and J gave up 3 bases, with 12 bases separating them. This CDR3 region has 13 residues. Germline CDR1 is MNHNY and CDR2 is SVGAGI (reference sequence). CDR3: CAILGRDTGELFF. CDR3 DNA: TGTGCCATCCTGGGACGAGACACCGGGGAGCTGTTTTTT.

This clonotype was seen more than once but under ten times. The chain recombines TRBV28 with TRBJ1-1, with a weak D call TRBD1 (5 bases). CDR1 MDHEN and CDR2 SYDVKM come from the germline V gene. This CDR3 contains 11 residues. Trimming removed 6 bases at V and 3 bases at J, with 5 bases between. The CDR3 nucleotides read TGTGCCAGCAGGACAGACACTGAAGCTTTCTTT. Its protein product is CASRTDTEAFF.

The rearrangement uses TRBV18 and TRBJ1-2; maybe TRBD1 (5 bases). V was trimmed by 3 bases and J by 6 bases, leaving 14 bases between them. This CDR3 has 14 residues. Germline V gene lookup returns CDR1 KGHSH and CDR2 LQKENI. CDR3 coding DNA: TGTGCCAGCTCACCGACAGAGGAGGATAATGGCTACACCTTC. Protein: CASSPTEEDNGYTF.

This clonotype showed up just a few times. The rearrangement uses TRBV7-2 and TRBJ1-5; D is perhaps TRBD1 (5 bases). In germline, CDR1 is SGHTA, CDR2 FQGNSA. V was trimmed by 4 bases and J by 0 bases, leaving 16 bases between them. The CDR3 extends over 17 amino acids. CDR3 loop: CASSSSWTLNSNQPQHF. For the CDR3, the DNA is TGTGCCAGCAGCTCGTCCTGGACACTGAATAGCAATCAGCCCCAGCATTTT.

This clonotype was detected a few times. CDR3 DNA: TGTGCCTGGAGTGTCCAGGTGAACACTGAAGCTTTCTTT. Residues: CAWSVQVNTEAFF. The V call is TRBV30, the J call TRBJ1-1; no reliable D call. The CDR3 covers 13 residues. Trimming cost V 0 bases and J 0 bases, with 5 bases left between them. In germline, CDR1 is GTSNPN, CDR2 SVGIG (reference sequence). The whole variable domain, filled in from reference TRBV30 and TRBJ1-1, reads SQTIHQWPATLVQPVGSPLSLECTVEGTSNPNLYWYRQAAGRGLQLLFYSVGIGQISSEVPQNLSASRPQDRQFILSSKKLLLSDSGFYLCAWSVQVNTEAFFGQGTRLTVV.

This clonotype showed up many times. V is TRBV7-8 and J is TRBJ2-2, with 9 bases fitting TRBD1. This CDR3 has 16 amino acids. J gave up 6 bases and V 7 bases, and 12 bases lay outside the gene matches. Looked up from germline, CDR1 is SGHVS and CDR2 is FQNEAQ. The CDR3 here is CASTLVTTGGSGELFF. CDR3 sequence (DNA): TGTGCCAGCACCCTGGTTACGACAGGGGGATCCGGGGAGCTGTTTTTT.

V usage is TRBV18 and J usage is TRBJ1-2, with D maybe TRBD1 (5 bases). This CDR3 has 15 residues. Germline V lookup: CDR1 KGHSH, CDR2 LQKENI. Trimming took 1 base from V and 2 from J, leaving 11 bases between them. CDR3 in amino acids: CASSPQGTLNYGYTF. CDR3 coding DNA: TGTGCCAGCTCACCACAGGGGACTCTAAACTATGGCTACACCTTC.

This clonotype was seen a few times. The chain recombines TRBV11-1 with TRBJ2-3, with 10 bases matching TRBD2. The CDR3 runs to 18 residues. Germline V lookup: CDR1 SGHAT, CDR2 FQDESV (reference sequence). With 5 bases clipped from V and 5 bases from J, the junction kept 16 bases outside the gene matches. DNA of the CDR3: TGTGCCAGCAGCCCTAACCGCCCAGCGGGAGGGCGGGGAGATACGCAGTATTTT. It specifies CASSPNRPAGGRGDTQYF. The full variable domain, with the rest looked up from reference TRBV11-1 and TRBJ2-3, is EAEVAQSPRYKITEKSQAVAFWCDPISGHATLYWYRQILGQGPELLVQFQDESVVDDSQLPKDRFSAERLKGVDSTLKIQPAELGDSAMYLCASSPNRPAGGRGDTQYFGPGTRLTVL.